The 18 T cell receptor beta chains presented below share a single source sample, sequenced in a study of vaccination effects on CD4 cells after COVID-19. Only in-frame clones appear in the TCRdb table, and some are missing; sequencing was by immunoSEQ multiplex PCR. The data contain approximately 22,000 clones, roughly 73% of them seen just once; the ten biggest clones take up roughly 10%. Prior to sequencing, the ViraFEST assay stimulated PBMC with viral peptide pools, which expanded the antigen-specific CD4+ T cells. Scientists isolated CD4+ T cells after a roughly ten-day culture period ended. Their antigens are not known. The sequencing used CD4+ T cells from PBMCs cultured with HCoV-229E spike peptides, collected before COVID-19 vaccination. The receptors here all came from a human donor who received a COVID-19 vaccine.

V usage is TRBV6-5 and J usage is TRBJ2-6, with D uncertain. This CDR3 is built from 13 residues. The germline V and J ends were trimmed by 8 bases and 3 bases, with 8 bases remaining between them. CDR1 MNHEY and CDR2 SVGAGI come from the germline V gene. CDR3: CASVGSGANVLTF. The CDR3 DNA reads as TGTGCCAGCGTGGGTAGTGGGGCCAACGTCCTGACTTTC.

The CDR3 sequence is CASSLSFTGELFF. The CDR3 bases are TGCGCCAGCAGCTTGAGTTTCACCGGGGAGCTGTTTTTT. The chain couples TRBV5-1 to TRBJ2-2, with D unclear. CDR1 is SGHRS, CDR2 YFSETQ, per germline. The CDR3 loop spans 13 amino acids. V was pared by 1 base and J by 4 bases, with 5 bases between.

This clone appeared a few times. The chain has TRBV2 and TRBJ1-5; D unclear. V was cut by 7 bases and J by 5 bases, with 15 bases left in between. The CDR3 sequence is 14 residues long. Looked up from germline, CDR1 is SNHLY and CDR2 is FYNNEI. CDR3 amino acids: CASTNGAGYQPQHF. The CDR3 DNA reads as TGTGCCAGCACGAATGGAGCAGGCTATCAGCCCCAGCATTTT.

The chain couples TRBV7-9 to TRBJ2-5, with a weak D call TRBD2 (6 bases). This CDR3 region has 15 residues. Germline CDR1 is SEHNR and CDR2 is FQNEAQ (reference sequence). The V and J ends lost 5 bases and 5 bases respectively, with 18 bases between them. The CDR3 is CASSDAPGRKETQYF. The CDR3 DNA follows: TGTGCCAGCAGCGATGCCCCCGGGAGAAAGGAGACCCAGTACTTC.

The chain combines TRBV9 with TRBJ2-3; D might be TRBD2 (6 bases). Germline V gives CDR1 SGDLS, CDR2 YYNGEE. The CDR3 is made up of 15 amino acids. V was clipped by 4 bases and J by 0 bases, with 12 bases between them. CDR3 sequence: CASSPQAGSTDTQYF. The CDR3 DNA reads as TGTGCCAGCAGCCCTCAAGCGGGCAGCACAGATACGCAGTATTTT.

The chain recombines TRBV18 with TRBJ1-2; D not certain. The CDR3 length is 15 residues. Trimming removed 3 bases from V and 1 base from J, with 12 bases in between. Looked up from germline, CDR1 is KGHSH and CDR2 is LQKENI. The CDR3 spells CASSPVFGNNYGYTF. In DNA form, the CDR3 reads TGTGCCAGCTCACCCGTATTCGGTAATAACTATGGCTACACCTTC.

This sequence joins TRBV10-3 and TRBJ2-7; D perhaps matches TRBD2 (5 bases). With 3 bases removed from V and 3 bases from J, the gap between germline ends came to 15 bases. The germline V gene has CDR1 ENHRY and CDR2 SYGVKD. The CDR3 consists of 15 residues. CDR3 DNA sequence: TGTGCCATCAGTGATAGGCGGGCAGAAGGCTACGAGCAGTACTTC. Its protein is CAISDRRAEGYEQYF.

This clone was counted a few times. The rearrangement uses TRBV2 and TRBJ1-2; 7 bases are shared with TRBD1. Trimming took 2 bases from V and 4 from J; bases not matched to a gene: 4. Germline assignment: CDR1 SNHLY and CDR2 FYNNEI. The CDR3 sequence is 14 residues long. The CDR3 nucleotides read TGTGCCAGCAGTGAAAGGGGGCTTAGCTATGGCTACACCTTC. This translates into CASSERGLSYGYTF.

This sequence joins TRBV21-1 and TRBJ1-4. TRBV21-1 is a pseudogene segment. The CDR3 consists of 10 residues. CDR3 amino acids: CASSGEKLFF. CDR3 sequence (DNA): TGTGCCAGCAGCGGTGAAAAACTGTTTTTT.

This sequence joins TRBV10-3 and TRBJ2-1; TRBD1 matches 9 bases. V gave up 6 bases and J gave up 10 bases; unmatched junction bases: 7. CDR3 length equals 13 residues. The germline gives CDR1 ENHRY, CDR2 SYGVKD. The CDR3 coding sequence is TGTGCCATCAGGTGGGACAGGGATGGGGAGCAGTTCTTC. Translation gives CAIRWDRDGEQFF.

CDR3 nucleotide sequence: TGCACCAGCAGCCAGATCCGAATTAACTATGGCTACACCTTC. It yields the protein CTSSQIRINYGYTF. The J gene is TRBJ1-2, the V gene TRBV1. TRBV1 is flagged as a pseudogene. There are 14 residues in the CDR3.

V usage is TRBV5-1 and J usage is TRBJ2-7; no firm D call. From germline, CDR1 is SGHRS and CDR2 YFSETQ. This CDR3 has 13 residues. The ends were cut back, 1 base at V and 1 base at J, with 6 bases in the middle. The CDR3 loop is CASSLSPSYEQYF. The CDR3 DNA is TGCGCCAGCAGCTTGAGTCCGTCCTACGAGCAGTACTTC.

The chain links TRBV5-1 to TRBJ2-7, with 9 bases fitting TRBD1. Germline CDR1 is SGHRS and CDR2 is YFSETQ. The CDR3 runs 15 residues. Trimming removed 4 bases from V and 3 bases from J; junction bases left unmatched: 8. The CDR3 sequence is CASSASTGGFYEQYF. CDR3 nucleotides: TGCGCCAGCAGCGCCTCGACAGGGGGATTCTACGAGCAGTACTTC. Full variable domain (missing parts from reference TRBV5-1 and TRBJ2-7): KAGVTQTPRYLIKTRGQQVTLSCSPISGHRSVSWYQQTPGQGLQFLFEYFSETQRNKGNFPGRFSGRQFSNSRSEMNVSTLELGDSALYLCASSASTGGFYEQYFGPGTRLTVT.

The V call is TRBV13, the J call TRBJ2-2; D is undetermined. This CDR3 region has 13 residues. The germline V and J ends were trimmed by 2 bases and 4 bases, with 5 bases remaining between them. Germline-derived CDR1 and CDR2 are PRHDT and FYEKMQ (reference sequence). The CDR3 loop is CASSLYGTGELFF. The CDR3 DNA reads TGTGCCAGCAGCTTATACGGCACCGGGGAGCTGTTTTTT.

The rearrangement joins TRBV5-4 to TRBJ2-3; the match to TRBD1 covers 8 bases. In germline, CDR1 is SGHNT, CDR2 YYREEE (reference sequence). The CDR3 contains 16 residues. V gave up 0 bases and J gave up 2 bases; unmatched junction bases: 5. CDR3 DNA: TGTGCCAGCAGCTTGGGGCGGGACAGGCTCACAGATACGCAGTATTTT. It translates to CASSLGRDRLTDTQYF. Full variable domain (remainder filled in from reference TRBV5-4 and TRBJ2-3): ETGVTQSPTHLIKTRGQQVTLRCSSQSGHNTVSWYQQALGQGPQFIFQYYREEENGRGNFPPRFSGLQFPNYSSELNVNALELDDSALYLCASSLGRDRLTDTQYFGPGTRLTVL.

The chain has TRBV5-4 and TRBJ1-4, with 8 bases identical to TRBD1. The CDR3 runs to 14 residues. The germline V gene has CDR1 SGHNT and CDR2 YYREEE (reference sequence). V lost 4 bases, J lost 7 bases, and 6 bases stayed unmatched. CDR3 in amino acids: CASSRTGSGEKLFF. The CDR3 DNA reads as TGTGCCAGCAGCCGGACAGGGAGCGGTGAAAAACTGTTTTTT.

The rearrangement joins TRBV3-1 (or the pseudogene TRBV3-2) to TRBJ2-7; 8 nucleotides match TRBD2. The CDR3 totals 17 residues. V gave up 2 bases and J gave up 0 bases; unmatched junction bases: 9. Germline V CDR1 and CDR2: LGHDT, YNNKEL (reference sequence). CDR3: CASSQTHSGILSYEQYF. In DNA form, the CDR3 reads TGTGCCAGCAGCCAAACTCATAGCGGGATACTCTCCTACGAGCAGTACTTC.

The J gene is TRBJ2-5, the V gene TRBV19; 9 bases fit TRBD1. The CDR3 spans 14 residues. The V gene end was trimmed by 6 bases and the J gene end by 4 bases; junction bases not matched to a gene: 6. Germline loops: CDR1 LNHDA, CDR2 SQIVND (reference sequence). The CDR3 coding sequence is TGTGCCAGTAGCTCACAGGGGGCGAGAGAGACCCAGTACTTC. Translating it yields CASSSQGARETQYF.